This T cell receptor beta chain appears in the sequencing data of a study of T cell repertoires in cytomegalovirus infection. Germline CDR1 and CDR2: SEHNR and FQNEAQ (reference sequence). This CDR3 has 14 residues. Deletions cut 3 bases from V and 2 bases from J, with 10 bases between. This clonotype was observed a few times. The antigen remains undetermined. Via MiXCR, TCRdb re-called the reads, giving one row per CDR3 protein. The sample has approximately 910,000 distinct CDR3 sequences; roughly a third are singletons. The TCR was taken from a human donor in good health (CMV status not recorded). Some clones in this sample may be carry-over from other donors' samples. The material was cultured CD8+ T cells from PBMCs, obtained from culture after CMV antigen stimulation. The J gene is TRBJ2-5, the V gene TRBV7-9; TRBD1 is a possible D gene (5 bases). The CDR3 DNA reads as TGTGCCAGCAGCTTTGACAGAACTCAAGAGACCCAGTACTTC. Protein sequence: CASSFDRTQETQYF.